This passage covers 13 T cell receptor beta chains from one sample sequenced in a study of cytomegalovirus exposure and HLA in healthy donors (dated by TCRdb to about 2017). Library preparation employed the immunoSEQ multiplex PCR assay. The multiplex PCR relied on a mix of 60 forward primers for TCR Vbeta segments and 13 reverse primers for TCR Jbeta segments. TCRdb provides this immuneACCESS table in a form limited to in-frame rearrangements. Some clones are lacking; in checked studies, under half of them reflect an unresolved V gene, and why the rest are absent is not known. The sample yields tens of thousands of clones; more than 65% were counted once. Less than 4.5% of the sample is in the top ten clones. Sequencing was performed on PBMCs. The receptors come from a woman aged 18-29 years in good health and CMV-seronegative.

The rearrangement joins TRBV13 to TRBJ2-1; 7 positions agree with TRBD1. Unmatched junction bases numbered 11, after V lost 5 bases and J lost 7 bases. Germline lookup yields CDR1 PRHDT and CDR2 FYEKMQ (reference sequence). The CDR3 contains 15 residues. CDR3 sequence reads: CASSTTRQGGNEQFF. The CDR3 DNA reads TGTGCCAGCAGCACCACCAGACAGGGCGGGAATGAGCAGTTCTTC.

V usage is TRBV10-3 and J usage is TRBJ2-1; 12 bases match TRBD2. CDR1 is ENHRY, CDR2 SYGVKD, per germline. The V segment lost 3 bases and the J segment 8 bases; nucleotides outside the gene matches: 8. The CDR3 totals 16 residues. CDR3: CAISDRSLAGGDEQFF. Written as DNA, the CDR3 is TGTGCCATCAGTGACAGGAGCCTAGCGGGGGGGGATGAGCAGTTCTTC.

The rearrangement joins TRBV4-3 to TRBJ2-2; D not resolved. The CDR3 is 16 residues long. V was clipped by 0 bases and J by 1 base, with 9 bases between them. CDR1 and CDR2 from the germline V gene are LGHNA and YSLEER. The CDR3 region is CASSQDSALNTGELFF. The CDR3 bases are TGCGCCAGCAGCCAAGATTCAGCGTTGAACACCGGGGAGCTGTTTTTT.

V usage is TRBV28 and J usage is TRBJ2-1; the match to TRBD1 covers 7 bases. CDR1 is MDHEN, CDR2 SYDVKM, per germline. V lost 6 bases to trimming and J lost 0 bases; unmatched junction nucleotides: 8. The CDR3 is made up of 16 amino acids. The CDR3 coding sequence is TGTGCCAGCAGCCCCGCAGCAGGGGGCTCCTACAATGAGCAGTTCTTC. It is translated as CASSPAAGGSYNEQFF. Variable domain in full (rest from reference TRBV28 and TRBJ2-1): DVKVTQSSRYLVKRTGEKVFLECVQDMDHENMFWYRQDPGLGLRLIYFSYDVKMKEKGDIPEGYSVSREKKERFSLILESASTNQTSMYLCASSPAAGGSYNEQFFGPGTRLTVL.

The chain combines TRBV6-5 with TRBJ2-7; 8 bases are a match to TRBD2. Germline lookup yields CDR1 MNHEY and CDR2 SVGAGI. CDR3 length equals 14 residues. V gave up 4 bases and J gave up 5 bases; unmatched junction bases: 7. CDR3 protein: CASSSPGGANEQYF. Written as DNA, the CDR3 is TGTGCCAGCAGTTCCCCGGGGGGGGCCAACGAGCAGTACTTC.

The genes are TRBV12-5 and TRBJ2-3; D possibly corresponds to TRBD2 (6 bases). The germline CDR1 and CDR2 sequences are LGHNT and FRNRAP. CDR3 length: 16 residues. The V gene lost 5 bases and the J gene lost 2 bases, with 17 bases spanning the gap. The CDR3 DNA is TGTGCTAGTGGTCCTCCGGGGGTTCCCCACACAGATACGCAGTATTTT. It encodes CASGPPGVPHTDTQYF.

The CDR3 DNA reads TGTGCCTGGACCCCTGGACTAGTTGGCGCAGATACGCAGTATTTT. Translating gives CAWTPGLVGADTQYF. The chain carries TRBV30 and TRBJ2-3; 7 bases match TRBD2. The germline CDR1 and CDR2 sequences are GTSNPN and SVGIG (reference sequence). The CDR3 is made up of 15 amino acids. Trimming took 4 bases from V and 4 from J; bases not matched to a gene: 11.

The rearrangement uses TRBV15 and TRBJ2-3; 7 bases fit TRBD1. Germline V gene data show CDR1 as LNHNV and CDR2 as YYDKDF (reference sequence). This CDR3 comprises 14 residues. With 0 bases clipped from V and 4 bases from J, the junction kept 1 base outside the gene matches. CDR3 residues: CATSRDTGADTQYF. CDR3 bases: TGTGCCACCAGCAGAGATACAGGGGCAGATACGCAGTATTTT.

This clone appeared a few times. This chain links TRBV2 with TRBJ1-1; no reliable D call. CDR1 is SNHLY, CDR2 FYNNEI, per germline. Trimming removed 5 bases from V and 0 bases from J, with 10 bases in between. The CDR3 spans 14 residues. The CDR3 region is CASSQTTMNTEAFF. The CDR3 DNA reads TGTGCCAGCAGTCAGACAACCATGAACACTGAAGCTTTCTTT. Full variable domain (remainder filled in from reference TRBV2 and TRBJ1-1): EPEVTQTPSHQVTQMGQEVILRCVPISNHLYFYWYRQILGQKVEFLVSFYNNEISEKSEIFDDQFSVERPDGSNFTLKIRSTKLEDSAMYFCASSQTTMNTEAFFGQGTRLTVV.

CDR3 in DNA: TGTGCCAGTCGGACTAGCGGAAACACCGGGGAGCTGTTTTTT. It is translated as CASRTSGNTGELFF. The V call is TRBV6-5, the J call TRBJ2-2, with 10 bases fitting TRBD2. Germline lookup yields CDR1 MNHEY and CDR2 SVGAGI. V shed 9 bases and J 2 bases; nucleotides not matched to a gene: 3. There are 14 residues in the CDR3.

The chain couples TRBV7-9 to TRBJ2-6; no reliable D call. CDR1 is SEHNR, CDR2 FQNEAQ, per germline (reference sequence). Trimming took off 8 bases at V and 0 bases at J, with 14 bases between the two ends. The CDR3 spans 16 residues. Written as DNA, the CDR3 is TGTGCCAGCGCCCGTTTTCACTTCTCTGGGGCCAACGTCCTGACTTTC. It encodes CASARFHFSGANVLTF.

This clone was recorded only once. Compared with germline, one end of the junction differs, possibly owing to a read error. In nucleotides, the CDR3 is TGTGCCAGCTCAAGTGAAGGTCAGGGGATCCAGCCCCAGAATTTT. Its protein product is CASSSEGQGIQPQNF. The chain recombines TRBV18 with TRBJ1-5; weak D call: TRBD1 (6 bases). The germline V gene has CDR1 KGHSH and CDR2 LQKENI. The CDR3 contains 15 residues.

The gene calls are TRBV14 and TRBJ2-3, with 9 nucleotides matching TRBD2. V lost 6 bases, J lost 2 bases, and 15 bases stayed unmatched. The CDR3 is 18 amino acids. Germline assignment: CDR1 SGHDN and CDR2 FVKESK. The CDR3 loop reads CASSWWDPSGIPTDTQYF. As DNA, the CDR3 is TGTGCCAGCAGTTGGTGGGATCCTAGCGGGATCCCCACAGATACGCAGTATTTT.